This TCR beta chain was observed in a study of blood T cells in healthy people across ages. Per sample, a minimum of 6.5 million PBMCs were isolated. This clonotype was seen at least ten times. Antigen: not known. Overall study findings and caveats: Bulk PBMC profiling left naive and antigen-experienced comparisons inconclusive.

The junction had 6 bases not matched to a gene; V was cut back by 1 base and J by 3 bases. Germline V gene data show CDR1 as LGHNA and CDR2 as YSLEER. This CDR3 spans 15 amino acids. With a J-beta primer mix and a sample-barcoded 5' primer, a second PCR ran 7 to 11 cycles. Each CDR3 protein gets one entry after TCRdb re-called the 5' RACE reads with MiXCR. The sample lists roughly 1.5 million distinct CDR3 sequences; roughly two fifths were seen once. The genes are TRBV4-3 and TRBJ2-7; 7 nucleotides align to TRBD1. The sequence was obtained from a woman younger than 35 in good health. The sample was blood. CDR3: CASSQGRDSDYEQYF. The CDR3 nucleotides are TGCGCCAGCAGCCAAGGCCGGGACAGCGACTACGAGCAGTACTTC.